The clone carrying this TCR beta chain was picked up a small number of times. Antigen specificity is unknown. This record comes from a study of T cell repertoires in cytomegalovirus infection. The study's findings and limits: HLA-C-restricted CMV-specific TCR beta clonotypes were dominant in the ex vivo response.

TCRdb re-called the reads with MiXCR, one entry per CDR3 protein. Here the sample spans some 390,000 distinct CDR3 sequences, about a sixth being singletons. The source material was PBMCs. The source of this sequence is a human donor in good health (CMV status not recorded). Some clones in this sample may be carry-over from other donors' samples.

The CDR3 reads CSARDPLTDYTDTQYF. The CDR3 DNA reads as TGCAGTGCTAGAGATCCCCTGACGGACTACACAGATACGCAGTATTTT. The chain links TRBV20-1 to TRBJ2-3; D possibly corresponds to TRBD2 (6 bases). The CDR3 is 16 amino acids. Germline V gene sequence: CDR1 DFQATT, CDR2 SNEGSKA (reference sequence). V lost 0 bases and J lost 2, with 15 bases in between.